Presented here are 21 T cell receptor beta chains from one specimen sequenced in a study of regulatory T cells in long-lasting Graves disease. Described time point: newly diagnosed GD, antithyroid drugs for less than 3 months. PBMC-extracted RNA yielded the TCR library. Building of the TCR beta libraries involved iRepertoire HTBI primers and Arm-PCR of CDR3 regions. Each CDR3 protein is one row after TCRdb ran MiXCR on the multiplex PCR reads. The top ten clones hold over 15% of a sample with about 460,000 distinct CDR3 sequences, 14% of them seen once. A further study also used this sample, focusing on T cells in Graves' hyperthyroidism and ophthalmopathy.

The source material was peripheral blood mononuclear cells (PBMCs), sampled at new diagnosis, from a patient treated with antithyroid drugs. These receptors all stem from a woman between 45 and 65 years old with Graves disease.

The chain has TRBV27 and TRBJ1-1; TRBD1 matches at 9 bases. From germline, CDR1 is MNHEY and CDR2 SMNVEV (reference sequence). Unmatched junction bases numbered 11, after V lost 3 bases and J lost 12 bases. The CDR3 covers 14 residues. This CDR3 reads CASSFRDRDGITFF. DNA of the CDR3: TGTGCCAGCAGTTTCCGGGACAGGGATGGTATAACTTTCTTT.

The chain combines TRBV4-2 with TRBJ1-4; TRBD1 aligns across 7 bases. The V and J ends lost 1 base and 8 bases, in that order; junction bases with no gene match: 4. CDR1 is LGHNA, CDR2 YNFKEQ, per germline. The CDR3 sequence is 14 residues long. CDR3 region: CASSQGQGGEKLFF. CDR3 nucleotide sequence: TGTGCCAGCAGCCAAGGACAGGGTGGGGAAAAACTGTTTTTT.

In its sample, this clonotype was seen many times. The J gene is TRBJ1-5, the V gene TRBV27; TRBD1 is a possible D gene (6 bases). Trimming left V 1 base short and J 1 base short, with 14 bases between. CDR3 length: 17 amino acids. Germline CDR1 MNHEY, CDR2 SMNVEV (reference sequence). The CDR3 loop reads CASSLYKGRGSNQPQHF. The CDR3 bases are TGTGCCAGCAGTTTATATAAGGGCAGGGGCAGCAATCAGCCCCAGCATTTT.

This clonotype was observed at least ten times. The genes are TRBV3-1 and TRBJ2-1; D gene uncertain. The J call could be wrong; TRBJ2-5 is a better fit for the DNA end. The V gene's germline CDR1 is LGHDT and CDR2 YNNKEL (reference sequence). The CDR3 is 15 residues long. In DNA, the CDR3 is TGTGCCAGCAGCCAAGACGCTAGACCCGAGGAGACCCAGTACTTC. Translating it yields CASSQDARPEETQYF.

This clonotype was seen ten or more times. The genes are TRBV27 and TRBJ2-5; 7 bases map to TRBD2. The J call may be faulty, since TRBJ2-1 better matches the DNA end. Germline V gene data show CDR1 as MNHEY and CDR2 as SMNVEV (reference sequence). The CDR3 consists of 15 residues. The chain's CDR3 is CANTPGREFQNEQFF. DNA for the CDR3: TGTGCCAACACCCCAGGGCGGGAGTTTCAGAATGAGCAGTTCTTC.

The chain recombines TRBV9 with TRBJ1-6; D ambiguous. CDR3 length: 14 residues. Germline-derived CDR1 and CDR2 are SGDLS and YYNGEE. V was pared by 0 bases and J by 6 bases, with 7 bases between. DNA for the CDR3: TGTGCCAGCAGCGTAGGAGGGTTTAATTCACCCCTCCACTTT. This codes for CASSVGGFNSPLHF. The full variable domain, rest sourced from reference TRBV9 and TRBJ1-6, is DSGVTQTPKHLITATGQRVTLRCSPRSGDLSVYWYQQSLDQGLQFLIQYYNGEERAKGNILERFSAQQFPDLHSELNLSSLELGDSALYFCASSVGGFNSPLHFGNGTRLTVT.

The sample holds a few counts of this clonotype. This chain uses TRBV6-1 with TRBJ2-7; 13 bases match TRBD2. Trimming took 7 bases from V and 1 from J; bases not matched to a gene: 1. Germline CDR1 and CDR2: MNHNS and SASEGT. The CDR3 is made up of 14 amino acids. DNA for the CDR3: TGTGCCAGCAAGGGACTAGCGGGATCCTACGAGCAGTACTTC. As protein: CASKGLAGSYEQYF.

The chain combines TRBV25-1 with TRBJ2-2; weak D call: TRBD2 (7 bases). CDR3 length: 14 residues. V lost 7 bases to trimming and J lost 7 bases, with 16 bases between them. CDR1 is MGHDK, CDR2 SYGVNS, per germline. CDR3 coding DNA: TGTGCCAGCATGGGGGGGGGCCTGGACGGGGAGCTGTTTTTT. It specifies CASMGGGLDGELFF.

J is TRBJ2-6 and V is TRBV9; the D is unclear. Germline CDR1 reads SGDLS; CDR2 reads YYNGEE. The length of the CDR3 is 13 residues. Trimming shortened V by 0 bases and J by 3 bases, and 1 base separated the two germline ends. The DNA for the CDR3 is TGTGCCAGCAGCGTAGGTGGGGCCAACGTCCTGACTTTC. Its translation is CASSVGGANVLTF. Complete variable domain (other parts from reference TRBV9 and TRBJ2-6): DSGVTQTPKHLITATGQRVTLRCSPRSGDLSVYWYQQSLDQGLQFLIQYYNGEERAKGNILERFSAQQFPDLHSELNLSSLELGDSALYFCASSVGGANVLTFGAGSRLTVL.

Details on this clonotype: A read error may be the cause here, since a much bigger clone is one base away. The rearrangement joins TRBV3-1 to TRBJ2-1; possible D gene TRBD2, 5 bases. The CDR3 is made up of 14 amino acids. The ends were cut back, 0 bases at V and 5 bases at J, with 8 bases in the middle. CDR1 and CDR2 (germline): LGHDT, YNNKEL (reference sequence). Here the CDR3 reads CASSQEDGNNEQFF. The DNA of the CDR3 is TGTGCCAGCAGCCAAGAGGACGGGAACAATGAGCAGTTCTTC.

This clonotype came up many times. The junction shows a germline mismatch at one end, possibly a read error. The chain joins TRBV5-1 to TRBJ1-5; no clear D. Germline CDR1 is SGHRS and CDR2 is YFSETQ. The CDR3 has 13 residues. The CDR3 DNA reads TGTGCCAGCAGCTTGGTGGGCAATCAGCCCCAGCATTTT. Translating gives CASSLVGNQPQHF.

This clonotype was counted many times. The J gene is TRBJ1-2, the V gene TRBV24-1; D ambiguous. Germline CDR1 reads KGHDR; CDR2 reads SFDVKD. The V and J ends lost 0 bases and 8 bases respectively, with 9 bases between them. The CDR3 sequence is 13 residues long. The CDR3 is CATSDLRGFGYTF. CDR3 bases: TGTGCCACCAGTGATTTGCGTGGATTCGGCTACACCTTC.

The sample holds many counts of this clonotype. The chain uses TRBV27 and TRBJ2-5; D not certain. This CDR3 spans 15 amino acids. Trimming took 2 bases from V and 0 from J, leaving 10 bases between them. Germline V gene sequence: CDR1 MNHEY, CDR2 SMNVEV (reference sequence). The CDR3 DNA sequence: TGTGCCAGCAGTTTAGGGGAAAGCTACCAAGAGACCCAGTACTTC. Amino acid sequence: CASSLGESYQETQYF.

This clonotype occurred many times. This sequence joins TRBV28 and TRBJ2-7, with no clear D. The length of the CDR3 is 12 residues. V was clipped by 7 bases and J by 2 bases, with 9 bases between them. CDR1 is MDHEN and CDR2 is SYDVKM in the germline V gene. CDR3: CASTSATYEQYF. In DNA, the CDR3 is TGTGCCAGCACGTCAGCAACCTACGAGCAGTACTTC. The entire variable domain, with the rest obtained from reference TRBV28 and TRBJ2-7, is as follows: DVKVTQSSRYLVKRTGEKVFLECVQDMDHENMFWYRQDPGLGLRLIYFSYDVKMKEKGDIPEGYSVSREKKERFSLILESASTNQTSMYLCASTSATYEQYFGPGTRLTVT.

This clonotype was seen repeatedly, ten times or more. The rearrangement joins TRBV28 to TRBJ2-7; D possibly uses TRBD1 or TRBD2 (5 bases each). The CDR3 has 13 amino acids. Trimming left V 5 bases short and J 4 bases short, with 12 bases between. Germline CDR1 reads MDHEN; CDR2 reads SYDVKM. DNA for the CDR3: TGTGCCAGCAGTCCGATGTGGGGGTACGAGCAGTACTTC. Its protein product is CASSPMWGYEQYF.

This chain uses TRBV10-3 with TRBJ2-7; perhaps D is TRBD1 or TRBD2 (5 bases each). The CDR3 consists of 16 residues. From germline, CDR1 is ENHRY and CDR2 SYGVKD. V was pared by 0 bases and J by 2 bases, with 14 bases between. CDR3 sequence (DNA): TGTGCCATCAGTGAGTCGGGAGCCGGGGCTACCTACGAGCAGTACTTC. This codes for CAISESGAGATYEQYF.

In this sample, this clonotype turned up a few times. The chain carries TRBV28 and TRBJ1-5, with TRBD1 matching 9 bases. Germline values: CDR1 MDHEN, CDR2 SYDVKM. CDR3 size: 17 residues. V shed 3 bases, J shed 3 bases, and the junction held 9 bases outside the gene matches. CDR3 region: CASSFRVTGGINQPQHF. CDR3 DNA sequence: TGTGCCAGCAGTTTTCGTGTGACAGGGGGAATCAATCAGCCCCAGCATTTT.

Many counts were recorded for this clonotype. The genes are TRBV28 and TRBJ1-6; no reliable D call. Trimming stripped 3 bases from V and 9 bases from J, with 12 bases between. The CDR3 sequence is 14 residues long. Per the germline V gene, CDR1 is MDHEN and CDR2 is SYDVKM. The DNA for the CDR3 is TGTGCCAGCAGTTTGAATCCCGGCGGTTCACCCCTCCACTTT. Protein product: CASSLNPGGSPLHF.

A word on this clonotype: A single base separates this from a much larger clone, so it may be a read error. This chain joins TRBV12-3 or TRBV12-4 and TRBJ1-2; a weak D match, TRBD1 (5 bases). This CDR3 is 16 amino acids long. With 5 bases removed from V and 0 bases from J, the gap between germline ends came to 16 bases. The CDR3 sequence: CASSDPGTPANYGYTF. The CDR3 nucleotides read TGTGCCAGCAGTGATCCCGGGACTCCAGCTAACTATGGCTACACCTTC.

The rearrangement uses TRBV18 and TRBJ2-3; 8 bases match TRBD2. The J segment lost 4 bases and the V segment lost 3 bases, leaving 6 bases of the junction unmatched. Per the germline V gene, CDR1 is KGHSH and CDR2 is LQKENI. This CDR3 spans 15 amino acids. The CDR3 reads CASSPSGGPSDTQYF. As DNA, the CDR3 is TGTGCCAGCTCACCCTCGGGAGGGCCCTCAGATACGCAGTATTTT.

The J gene is TRBJ2-3, the V gene TRBV9; D not resolved. Germline V gene data show CDR1 as SGDLS and CDR2 as YYNGEE. The length of the CDR3 is 11 residues. Trimming stripped 1 base from V and 5 bases from J, with 2 bases between. This CDR3 is CASSVKDTQYF. The CDR3 nucleotides read TGTGCCAGCAGCGTAAAAGATACGCAGTATTTT.